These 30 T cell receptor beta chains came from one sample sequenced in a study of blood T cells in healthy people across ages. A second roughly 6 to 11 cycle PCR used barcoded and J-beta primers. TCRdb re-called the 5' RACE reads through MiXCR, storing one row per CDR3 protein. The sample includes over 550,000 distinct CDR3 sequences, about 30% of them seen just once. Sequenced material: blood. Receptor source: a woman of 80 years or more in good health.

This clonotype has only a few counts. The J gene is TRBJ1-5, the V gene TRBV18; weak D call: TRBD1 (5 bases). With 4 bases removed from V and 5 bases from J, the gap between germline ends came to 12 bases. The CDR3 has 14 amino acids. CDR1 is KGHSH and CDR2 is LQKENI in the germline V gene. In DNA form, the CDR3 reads TGTGCCAGCTCACTGCAGGGCTGGGATCAGCCCCAGCATTTT. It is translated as CASSLQGWDQPQHF.

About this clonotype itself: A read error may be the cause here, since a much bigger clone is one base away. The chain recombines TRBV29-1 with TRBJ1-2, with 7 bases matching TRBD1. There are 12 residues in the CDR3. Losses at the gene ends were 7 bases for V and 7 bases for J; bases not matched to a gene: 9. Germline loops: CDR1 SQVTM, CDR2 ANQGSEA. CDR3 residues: CSGEGGAFGYTF. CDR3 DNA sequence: TGCAGCGGGGAAGGGGGCGCGTTTGGCTACACCTTC. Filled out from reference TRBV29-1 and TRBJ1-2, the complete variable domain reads SAVISQKPSRDICQRGTSLTIQCQVDSQVTMMFWYRQQPGQSLTLIATANQGSEATYESGFVIDKFPISRPNLTFSTLTVSNMSPEDSSIYLCSGEGGAFGYTFGSGTRLTVV.

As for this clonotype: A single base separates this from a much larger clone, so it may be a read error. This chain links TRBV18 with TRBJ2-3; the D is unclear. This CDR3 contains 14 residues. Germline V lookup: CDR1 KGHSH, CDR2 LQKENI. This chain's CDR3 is CASSPKVGTDTRYF. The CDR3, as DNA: TGTGCCAGCTCACCAAAAGTAGGCACAGATACGCGGTATTTT.

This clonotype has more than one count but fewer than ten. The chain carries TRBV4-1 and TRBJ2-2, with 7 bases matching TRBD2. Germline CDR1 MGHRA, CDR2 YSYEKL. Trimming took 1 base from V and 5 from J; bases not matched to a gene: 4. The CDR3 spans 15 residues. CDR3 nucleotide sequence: TGCGCCAGCAGCCAAGCAGGGAGGGGTACCGGGGAGCTGTTTTTT. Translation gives CASSQAGRGTGELFF.

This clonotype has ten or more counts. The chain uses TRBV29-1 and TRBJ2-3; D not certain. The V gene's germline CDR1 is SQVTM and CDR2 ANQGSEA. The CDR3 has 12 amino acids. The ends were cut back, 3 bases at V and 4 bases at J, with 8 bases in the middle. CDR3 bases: TGCAGCGTTGATATACGGGCAGATACGCAGTATTTT. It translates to CSVDIRADTQYF.

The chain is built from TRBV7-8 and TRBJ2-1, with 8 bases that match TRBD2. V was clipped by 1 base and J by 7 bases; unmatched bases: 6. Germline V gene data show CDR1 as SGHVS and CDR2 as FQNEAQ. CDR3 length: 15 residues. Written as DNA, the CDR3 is TGTGCCAGCAGCTTAGTAGCGGGGCTGAATAATGAGCAGTTCTTC. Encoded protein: CASSLVAGLNNEQFF.

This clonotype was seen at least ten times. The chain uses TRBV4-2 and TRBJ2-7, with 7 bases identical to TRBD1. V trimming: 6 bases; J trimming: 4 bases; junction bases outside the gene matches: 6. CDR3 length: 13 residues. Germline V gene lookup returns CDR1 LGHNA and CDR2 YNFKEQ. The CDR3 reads CASSHGTAYEQYF. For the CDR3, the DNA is TGTGCCAGCAGTCACGGGACAGCTTACGAGCAGTACTTC.

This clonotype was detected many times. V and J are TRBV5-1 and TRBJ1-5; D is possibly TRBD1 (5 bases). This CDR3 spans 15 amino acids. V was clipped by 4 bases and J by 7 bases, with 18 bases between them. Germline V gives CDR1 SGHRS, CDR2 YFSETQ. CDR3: CASSPHGGGGQPQHF. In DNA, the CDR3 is TGCGCCAGCAGCCCCCACGGGGGGGGAGGGCAGCCCCAGCATTTT.

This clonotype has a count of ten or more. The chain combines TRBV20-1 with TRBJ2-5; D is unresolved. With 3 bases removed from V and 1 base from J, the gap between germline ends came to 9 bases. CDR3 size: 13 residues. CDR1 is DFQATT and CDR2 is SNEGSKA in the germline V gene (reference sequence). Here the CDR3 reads CSASWTVQETQYF. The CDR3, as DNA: TGCAGTGCTAGTTGGACGGTCCAAGAGACCCAGTACTTC.

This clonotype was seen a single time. The chain's CDR3 is CASTPTGTGNNQPQHF. CDR3 nucleotide sequence: TGTGCCAGTACCCCAACAGGGACAGGAAACAATCAGCCCCAGCATTTT. The chain has TRBV19 and TRBJ1-5; 8 bases line up with TRBD1. J gave up 3 bases and V 7 bases, and 11 bases lay outside the gene matches. The CDR3 spans 16 residues. Germline CDR1 is LNHDA and CDR2 is SQIVND (reference sequence).

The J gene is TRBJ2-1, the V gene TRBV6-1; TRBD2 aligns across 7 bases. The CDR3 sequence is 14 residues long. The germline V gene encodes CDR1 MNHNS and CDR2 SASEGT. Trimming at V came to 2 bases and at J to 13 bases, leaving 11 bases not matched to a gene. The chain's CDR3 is CASSELRGGETQFF. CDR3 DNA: TGTGCCAGCAGTGAACTCCGGGGAGGGGAGACCCAGTTCTTC.

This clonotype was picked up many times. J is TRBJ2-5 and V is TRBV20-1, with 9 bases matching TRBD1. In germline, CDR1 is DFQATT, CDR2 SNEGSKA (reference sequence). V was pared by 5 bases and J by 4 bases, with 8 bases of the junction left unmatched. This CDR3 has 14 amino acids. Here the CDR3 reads CSAGQGSLRETQYF. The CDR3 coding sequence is TGCAGTGCTGGACAGGGGAGCCTGCGAGAGACCCAGTACTTC.

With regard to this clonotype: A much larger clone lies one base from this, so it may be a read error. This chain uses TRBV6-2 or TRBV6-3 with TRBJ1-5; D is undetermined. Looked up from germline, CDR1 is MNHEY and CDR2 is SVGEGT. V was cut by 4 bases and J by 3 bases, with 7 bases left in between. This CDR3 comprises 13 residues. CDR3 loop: CASSSEPNQPQHF. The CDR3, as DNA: TGTGCCAGCAGTTCAGAGCCCAATCAGCCCCAGCATTTT.

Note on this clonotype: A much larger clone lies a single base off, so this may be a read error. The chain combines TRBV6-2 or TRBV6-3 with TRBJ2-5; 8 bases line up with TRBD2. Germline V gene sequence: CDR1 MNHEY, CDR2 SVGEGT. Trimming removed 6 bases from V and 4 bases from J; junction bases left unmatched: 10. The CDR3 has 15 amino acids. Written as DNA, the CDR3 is TGTGCCAGCAGCCAAGGTAGCGGGGAACCAGAGACCCAGTACTTC. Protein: CASSQGSGEPETQYF.

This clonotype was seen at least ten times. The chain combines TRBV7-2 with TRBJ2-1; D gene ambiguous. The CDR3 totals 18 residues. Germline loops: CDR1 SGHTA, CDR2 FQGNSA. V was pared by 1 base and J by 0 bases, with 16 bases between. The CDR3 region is CASSLVWALRSSYNEQFF. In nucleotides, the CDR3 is TGTGCCAGCAGCTTAGTCTGGGCCTTGCGGAGCTCCTACAATGAGCAGTTCTTC.

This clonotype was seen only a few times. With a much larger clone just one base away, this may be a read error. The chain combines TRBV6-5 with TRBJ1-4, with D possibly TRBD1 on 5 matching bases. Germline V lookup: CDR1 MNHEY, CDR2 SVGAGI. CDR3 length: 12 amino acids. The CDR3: CASSYIGEKRFF. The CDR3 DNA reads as TGTGCCAGCAGTTACATAGGGGAAAAACGGTTTTTT.

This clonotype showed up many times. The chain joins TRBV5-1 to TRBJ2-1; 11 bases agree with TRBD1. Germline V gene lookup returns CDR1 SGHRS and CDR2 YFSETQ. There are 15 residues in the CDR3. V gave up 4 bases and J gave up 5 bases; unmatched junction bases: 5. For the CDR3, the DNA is TGCGCCAGCAGCAGCGGACAGGGGGCCCACAATGAGCAGTTCTTC. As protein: CASSSGQGAHNEQFF.

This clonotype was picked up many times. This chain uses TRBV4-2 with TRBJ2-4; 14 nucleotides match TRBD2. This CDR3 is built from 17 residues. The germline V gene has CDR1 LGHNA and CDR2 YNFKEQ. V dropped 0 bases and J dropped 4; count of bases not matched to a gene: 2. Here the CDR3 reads CASSQDGTSGGKNIQYF. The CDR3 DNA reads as TGTGCCAGCAGCCAAGATGGGACTAGCGGGGGAAAAAACATTCAGTACTTC.

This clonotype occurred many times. The DNA of the CDR3 is TGTGCCAGCAGCTACGGGGGGCAGGGCGAGCAGTACTTC. It specifies CASSYGGQGEQYF. The rearrangement links TRBV7-2 to TRBJ2-7; a possible D gene is TRBD2 (7 bases). The ends were cut back, 4 bases at V and 6 bases at J, with 13 bases in the middle. The germline CDR1 and CDR2 sequences are SGHTA and FQGNSA. There are 13 residues in the CDR3. Filled out from reference TRBV7-2 and TRBJ2-7, the complete variable domain reads GAGVSQSPSNKVTEKGKDVELRCDPISGHTALYWYRQSLGQGLEFLIYFQGNSAPDKSGLPSDRFSAERTGGSVSTLTIQRTQQEDSAVYLCASSYGGQGEQYFGPGTRLTVT.

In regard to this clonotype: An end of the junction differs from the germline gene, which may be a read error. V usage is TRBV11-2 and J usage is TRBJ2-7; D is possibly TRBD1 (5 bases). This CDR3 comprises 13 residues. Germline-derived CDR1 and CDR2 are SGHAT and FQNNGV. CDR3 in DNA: TGTACCAGCAGCCGTGGACACTCCTACGAGCAGTACTTC. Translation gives CTSSRGHSYEQYF.

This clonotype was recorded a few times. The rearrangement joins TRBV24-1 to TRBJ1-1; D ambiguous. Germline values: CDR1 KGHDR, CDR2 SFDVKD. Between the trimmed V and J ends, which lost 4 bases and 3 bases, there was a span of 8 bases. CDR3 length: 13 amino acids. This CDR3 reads CATSDLRYTEAFF. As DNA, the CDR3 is TGTGCCACCAGTGACCTTCGTTACACTGAAGCTTTCTTT.

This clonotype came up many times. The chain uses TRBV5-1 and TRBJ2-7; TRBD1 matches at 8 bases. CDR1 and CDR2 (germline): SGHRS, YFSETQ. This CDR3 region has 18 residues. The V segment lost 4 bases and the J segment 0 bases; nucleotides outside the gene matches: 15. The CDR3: CASSPLKGGTGASYEQYF. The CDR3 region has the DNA TGCGCCAGCAGCCCACTCAAAGGGGGGACAGGAGCCTCCTACGAGCAGTACTTC.

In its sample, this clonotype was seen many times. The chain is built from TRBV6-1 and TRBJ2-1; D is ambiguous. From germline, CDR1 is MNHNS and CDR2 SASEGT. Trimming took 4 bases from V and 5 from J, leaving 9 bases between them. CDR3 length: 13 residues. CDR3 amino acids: CASSGIRNNEQFF. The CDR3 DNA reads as TGTGCCAGCAGTGGGATTAGAAACAATGAGCAGTTCTTC.

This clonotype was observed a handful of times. The DNA for the CDR3 is TGCGCCAGCAGCGAAGGGACGGCGAACACTGAAGCTTTCTTT. The encoded protein is CASSEGTANTEAFF. This chain joins TRBV5-1 and TRBJ1-1; TRBD1 might be the D (5 bases). V was pared by 4 bases and J by 1 base, with 11 bases between. The CDR3 covers 14 residues. Germline V gives CDR1 SGHRS, CDR2 YFSETQ.

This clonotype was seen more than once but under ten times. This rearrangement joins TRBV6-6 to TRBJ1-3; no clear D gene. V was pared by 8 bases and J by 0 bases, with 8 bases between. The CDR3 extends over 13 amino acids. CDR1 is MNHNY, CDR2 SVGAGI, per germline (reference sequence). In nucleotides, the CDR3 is TGTGCCAGCTCGTCCTTCTCTGGAAACACCATATATTTT. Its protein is CASSSFSGNTIYF.

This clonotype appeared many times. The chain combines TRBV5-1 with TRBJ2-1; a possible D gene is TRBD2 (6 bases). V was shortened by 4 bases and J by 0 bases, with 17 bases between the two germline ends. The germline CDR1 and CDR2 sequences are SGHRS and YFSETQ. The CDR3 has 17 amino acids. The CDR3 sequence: CASSLSGSGSSYNEQFF. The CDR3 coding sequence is TGCGCCAGCAGCCTTAGTGGTAGCGGAAGCTCCTACAATGAGCAGTTCTTC.

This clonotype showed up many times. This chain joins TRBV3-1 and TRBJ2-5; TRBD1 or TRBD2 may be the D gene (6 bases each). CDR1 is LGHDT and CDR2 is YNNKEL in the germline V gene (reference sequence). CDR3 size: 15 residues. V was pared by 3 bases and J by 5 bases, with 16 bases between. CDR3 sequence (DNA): TGTGCCAGCAGCCAGACGCGGGGAAGGGGGGAGACCCAGTACTTC. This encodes CASSQTRGRGETQYF.

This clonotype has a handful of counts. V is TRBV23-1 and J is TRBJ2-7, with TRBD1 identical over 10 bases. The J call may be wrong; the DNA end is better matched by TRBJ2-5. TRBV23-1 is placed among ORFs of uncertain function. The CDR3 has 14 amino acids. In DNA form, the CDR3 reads TGCGCCAGATTACGGACAGGGGGAGGGGAGACCCAGTACTTC. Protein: CARLRTGGGETQYF.

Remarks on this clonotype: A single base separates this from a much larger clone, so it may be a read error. The CDR3 region is CATRTSGPNTDTQYF. In nucleotides, the CDR3 is TGTGCCACCCGGACTAGCGGGCCTAACACAGATACGCAGTATTTT. V is TRBV6-2 or TRBV6-3 and J is TRBJ2-3; 11 bases fit TRBD2. Germline CDR1 is MNHEY and CDR2 is SVGEGT. J lost 2 bases, V lost 10 bases, and 8 bases had no gene match. The CDR3 has 15 amino acids.

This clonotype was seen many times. The CDR3 is CASSLASSGFYEQYF. The CDR3 nucleotides read TGTGCCAGCAGCTTGGCATCTAGCGGTTTCTACGAGCAGTACTTC. V gene TRBV5-5 combines with J gene TRBJ2-7; TRBD2 matches at 7 bases. The CDR3 is 15 residues long. The junction had 6 bases not matched to a gene; V was cut back by 0 bases and J by 3 bases. Germline lookup yields CDR1 SGHKS and CDR2 YYEKEE (reference sequence).